The 21 T cell receptor beta chains below come from one sample, sequenced in a study of T-cell reconstitution after alpha-beta-depleted transplantation in children. The TCRbeta library was prepared with unique molecular identifiers. TCRdb passed the PCR reads through MiXCR, listing each CDR3 protein once. The sample yields around 490,000 distinct CDR3 sequences, approximately 10% seen once. Sequencing was performed on PBMCs, mostly from graft donor cells, taken 180 days after TCRalphabeta/CD19-depleted stem cell transplant. The receptors derive from a female patient between 2 and 10 years old who had a stem cell transplant for aplastic anemia, so the T cells may come from the graft donor.

The chain joins TRBV7-2 to TRBJ2-3; D is unresolved. Germline V CDR1 and CDR2: SGHTA, FQGNSA. The CDR3 runs 15 residues. Trimming shortened V by 5 bases and J by 6 bases, and 18 bases separated the two germline ends. DNA of the CDR3: TGTGCCAGCAGCCTCCAAGCCCCCGGTGGGGATACGCAGTATTTT. Residues: CASSLQAPGGDTQYF.

In its sample, this clonotype was seen many times. The chain uses TRBV29-1 and TRBJ2-5; D could derive from TRBD1 or TRBD2 (5 bases each). CDR1 SQVTM and CDR2 ANQGSEA come from the germline V gene. V gave up 3 bases and J gave up 4 bases, with 15 bases separating them. CDR3 length: 14 residues. The CDR3 nucleotides are TGCAGCGTTGATTTGGTGAAGAGGGGAGAGACCCAGTACTTC. Its translation is CSVDLVKRGETQYF.

This chain uses TRBV19 with TRBJ2-1; 10 bases match TRBD2. J was trimmed by 6 bases and V by 6 bases; bases with no gene match: 2. Germline V CDR1 and CDR2: LNHDA, SQIVND (reference sequence). The CDR3 has 13 residues. The CDR3 loop is CASSSSGSNEQFF. Written as DNA, the CDR3 is TGTGCCAGTAGCTCTAGCGGGAGCAATGAGCAGTTCTTC.

This sequence joins TRBV20-1 and TRBJ1-1; D ambiguous. Looked up from germline, CDR1 is DFQATT and CDR2 is SNEGSKA (reference sequence). V lost 0 bases and J 4 bases, leaving 15 bases between the germline ends. The CDR3 totals 15 residues. CDR3 sequence reads: CSARDLKGAGTEAFF. DNA of the CDR3: TGCAGTGCTAGAGATCTTAAGGGAGCTGGCACTGAAGCTTTCTTT.

This clonotype was detected only a few times. This chain connects TRBV20-1 to TRBJ2-1, with 13 nucleotides matching TRBD2. Germline V lookup: CDR1 DFQATT, CDR2 SNEGSKA (reference sequence). The CDR3 has 17 amino acids. V shed 0 bases and J 4 bases; nucleotides not matched to a gene: 6. The CDR3 spells CSARDPGLAGVYNEQFF. The CDR3 DNA is TGCAGTGCTAGAGACCCCGGACTAGCGGGAGTGTACAATGAGCAGTTCTTC.

This clonotype was seen just once. V gene TRBV20-1 combines with J gene TRBJ2-1; 8 bases map to TRBD2. Trimming cost V 1 base and J 9 bases; bases outside gene matches: 14. Germline-derived CDR1 and CDR2 are DFQATT and SNEGSKA (reference sequence). The CDR3 runs to 16 residues. The CDR3 spells CSARGLTSGFQSEQFF. The DNA for the CDR3 is TGCAGTGCTAGAGGCTTAACTAGCGGATTTCAAAGTGAGCAGTTCTTC.

This chain connects TRBV18 to TRBJ2-6, with TRBD1 matching 8 bases. Trimming removed 4 bases from V and 0 bases from J; junction bases left unmatched: 5. The CDR3 is made up of 17 amino acids. Per germline, CDR1 KGHSH and CDR2 LQKENI. CDR3 nucleotides: TGTGCCAGCTCACGACAGGGGCCCCGCTCTGGGGCCAACGTCCTGACTTTC. Residues: CASSRQGPRSGANVLTF.

The V call is TRBV7-9, the J call TRBJ2-1; D might be TRBD1 (5 bases). Trimming shortened V by 2 bases and J by 15 bases, and 17 bases separated the two germline ends. CDR1 and CDR2 from the germline V gene are SEHNR and FQNEAQ (reference sequence). The CDR3 loop spans 13 amino acids. Written as DNA, the CDR3 is TGTGCCAGCAGCTTAATGGGGCCGGAAGAAGGGTTCTTC. Its translation: CASSLMGPEEGFF.

The rearrangement uses TRBV12-3 or TRBV12-4 and TRBJ2-3; possibly TRBD1 for D (5 bases). V was pared by 2 bases and J by 8 bases, with 14 bases between. There are 14 residues in the CDR3. The CDR3 sequence is CASSLFGDQGTQYF. The CDR3 nucleotides are TGTGCCAGCAGTTTATTTGGCGACCAGGGTACGCAGTATTTT.

V usage is TRBV10-3 and J usage is TRBJ2-4, with TRBD2 as a possible D gene (6 bases). The V end was cut by 8 bases, the J end by 6 bases, with 14 bases between. The CDR3 runs 13 residues. CDR1 and CDR2 (germline): ENHRY, SYGVKD. As DNA, the CDR3 is TGTGCCATCTCCGGGACTCCCGTAAACATTCAGTACTTC. It encodes CAISGTPVNIQYF.

The rearrangement joins TRBV11-2 to TRBJ2-4, with 10 bases aligning to TRBD2. The germline gives CDR1 SGHAT, CDR2 FQNNGV. This CDR3 contains 19 residues. The junction had 14 bases not matched to a gene; V was cut back by 5 bases and J by 1 base. CDR3 sequence (DNA): TGTGCCAGCAGCCCGCGACTAGCGGGCCCCCCTCGGGCCAAAAACATTCAGTACTTC. It translates to CASSPRLAGPPRAKNIQYF.

The chain is built from TRBV18 and TRBJ2-3; D might be TRBD2 (6 bases). CDR3 size: 15 residues. Germline assignment: CDR1 KGHSH and CDR2 LQKENI. Trimming stripped 1 base from V and 6 bases from J, with 14 bases between. The CDR3 DNA reads as TGTGCCAGCTCACCACAACTAGCAGCGTCCGATACGCAGTATTTT. Residues: CASSPQLAASDTQYF.

This clonotype was detected a few times. The V call is TRBV19, the J call TRBJ1-5; no reliable D call. The CDR3 has 13 residues. V was pared by 5 bases and J by 6 bases, with 11 bases between. CDR1 LNHDA and CDR2 SQIVND come from the germline V gene (reference sequence). The DNA for the CDR3 is TGTGCCAGTAGTTCGGTGGATGCTCAGCCCCAGCATTTT. Translating it yields CASSSVDAQPQHF.

The rearrangement uses TRBV18 and TRBJ1-5; unclear D gene. CDR3 size: 16 residues. V was cut by 0 bases and J by 4 bases, with 13 bases left in between. From germline, CDR1 is KGHSH and CDR2 LQKENI. This CDR3 is CASSPPNHGRNQPQHF. Here the CDR3 DNA reads TGTGCCAGCTCACCACCTAACCACGGTCGGAATCAGCCCCAGCATTTT.

This clonotype was picked up a small number of times. V gene TRBV12-3 or TRBV12-4 combines with J gene TRBJ2-2; 9 nucleotides line up with TRBD1. CDR3 size: 14 residues. Trimming cost V 6 bases and J 4 bases; bases outside gene matches: 3. The CDR3 spells CASRLGQGTGELFF. The CDR3 nucleotides are TGTGCCAGCAGACTGGGACAGGGCACCGGGGAGCTGTTTTTT.

This chain uses TRBV15 with TRBJ2-2; D call uncertain. V lost 0 bases, J lost 6 bases, and 14 bases lay in between. Germline V gives CDR1 LNHNV, CDR2 YYDKDF (reference sequence). This CDR3 spans 16 amino acids. In DNA, the CDR3 is TGTGCCACCAGCAGAGAGGTGGGGATGGTTTCCGGGGAGCTGTTTTTT. The encoded protein is CATSREVGMVSGELFF.

This clonotype came up a few times. The chain is built from TRBV7-2 and TRBJ1-2; possible D gene TRBD1, 5 bases. CDR3 size: 15 residues. CDR1 is SGHTA, CDR2 FQGNSA, per germline. V shed 0 bases and J shed 8 bases, with 16 bases lying between them. This chain's CDR3 is CASSLALQGRGGYTF. In DNA form, the CDR3 reads TGTGCCAGCAGCTTAGCGCTGCAGGGAAGAGGAGGCTACACCTTC.

The genes are TRBV6-5 and TRBJ2-1; tentatively, D is TRBD2 (5 bases). CDR3 length: 15 amino acids. Per germline, CDR1 MNHEY and CDR2 SVGAGI. Trimming removed 2 bases at V and 5 bases at J, with 13 bases between. CDR3 loop: CASSYIVGGHNEQFF. The CDR3 DNA sequence: TGTGCCAGCAGTTACATTGTAGGCGGGCACAATGAGCAGTTCTTC.

The chain links TRBV12-3 or TRBV12-4 to TRBJ2-3; perhaps TRBD1 as D (6 bases). The CDR3 runs to 14 residues. Trimming removed 6 bases from V and 4 bases from J, with 14 bases in between. The CDR3 DNA follows: TGTGCCAGCAGCTTTCCAGGGGAAGCAGATACGCAGTATTTT. This codes for CASSFPGEADTQYF.

The chain carries TRBV20-1 and TRBJ2-1; tentative D call: TRBD2 (5 bases). In germline, CDR1 is DFQATT, CDR2 SNEGSKA (reference sequence). The CDR3 loop spans 15 amino acids. Trimming took off 0 bases at V and 0 bases at J, with 9 bases between the two ends. CDR3 residues: CSARDERYSYNEQFF. CDR3 DNA: TGCAGTGCTAGAGACGAGCGGTACTCCTACAATGAGCAGTTCTTC.

This clonotype came up a few times. V usage is TRBV10-3 and J usage is TRBJ2-1; unclear D gene. Looked up from germline, CDR1 is ENHRY and CDR2 is SYGVKD. Between the trimmed V and J ends, which lost 5 bases and 7 bases, there was a span of 15 bases. CDR3 length: 14 amino acids. The CDR3 region is CAISYGLLSNEQFF. The CDR3 bases are TGTGCCATCAGTTACGGGCTACTTTCTAATGAGCAGTTCTTC.